The clone carrying this TCR beta chain was detected a few times. The protocol was immunoSEQ multiplex PCR, while the TCRdb copy is restricted to in-frame clones and leaves out a portion. The sample includes about 70,000 clones, around 88% seen only once; the top ten take 2.5% to 3%. Trimming took off 6 bases at V and 0 bases at J, with 5 bases between the two ends. The CDR3 covers 12 residues. Per the germline V gene, CDR1 is SNHLY and CDR2 is FYNNEI. These data are taken from a study of OX40 agonist ivuxolimab in advanced cancers. The wider study: An anti-OX40 (CD134) antibody with agonistic activity, ivuxolimab, was administered to patients. Three patients got partial responses; one had hepatocellular carcinoma and two had cutaneous melanoma.

The sample was CD4+ or CD8+ T cells sorted from blood, taken in a trial of the OX40 agonist ivuxolimab. The chain uses TRBV2 and TRBJ1-1; D is unresolved. The clonotype comes from an adult with an advanced solid tumor such as melanoma, head and neck, liver or kidney cancer. CDR3 DNA sequence: TGTGCCAGCAGAAAGATGAACACTGAAGCTTTCTTT. As protein: CASRKMNTEAFF.